The 11 T cell receptor beta chains listed next were all sequenced from one sample in a study of blood T cell repertoires in COVID-19. Produced via immunoSEQ multiplex PCR; TCRdb's table is partial and in-frame only. This sample has approximately 270,000 clones, with roughly 89% found just once. The sequenced sample was peripheral blood. These receptors originate from a man between 50 and 59 years old with acute or convalescent COVID-19.

This chain uses TRBV11-1 with TRBJ2-7; a possible D gene is TRBD2 (6 bases). V lost 3 bases and J lost 3, with 12 bases in between. Germline values: CDR1 SGHAT, CDR2 FQDESV (reference sequence). The CDR3 totals 14 residues. The CDR3, as DNA: TGTGCCAGCAGCTTTGGAGGGTTTGTCTACGAGCAGTACTTC. Translating it yields CASSFGGFVYEQYF.

This chain joins TRBV29-1 and TRBJ2-5, with D possibly being TRBD2 (6 bases). This CDR3 contains 13 residues. CDR1 and CDR2 from the germline V gene are SQVTM and ANQGSEA. The ends were cut back, 6 bases at V and 5 bases at J, with 16 bases in the middle. DNA of the CDR3: TGCAGCGTGGAGGAACTAGCCGGCGAGACCCAGTACTTC. This encodes CSVEELAGETQYF.

The chain recombines TRBV9 with TRBJ1-1, with D tentatively TRBD1 (6 bases). The length of the CDR3 is 15 residues. Germline CDR1 and CDR2: SGDLS and YYNGEE. V was shortened by 3 bases and J by 2 bases, with 14 bases between the two germline ends. The chain's CDR3 is CASSARDTVNTEAFF. The CDR3 bases are TGTGCCAGCAGCGCACGGGACACAGTAAACACTGAAGCTTTCTTT.

The chain has TRBV29-1 and TRBJ2-2, with D possibly being TRBD2 (6 bases). CDR1 SQVTM and CDR2 ANQGSEA come from the germline V gene. V lost 5 bases, J lost 4 bases, and 14 bases lay in between. The CDR3 runs 14 residues. In DNA, the CDR3 is TGCAGCGTTACCGGGACTCTAACCACCGGGGAGCTGTTTTTT. Its protein is CSVTGTLTTGELFF.

The chain links TRBV3-1 (or the pseudogene TRBV3-2) to TRBJ1-6; no clear D gene. The CDR3 extends over 16 amino acids. V was cut by 5 bases and J by 9 bases, with 20 bases left in between. Germline V gene sequence: CDR1 LGHDT, CDR2 YNNKEL (reference sequence). In nucleotides, the CDR3 is TGTGCCAGCAGCTCGTACGAAAGTACGCGGGGTTCACCCCTCCACTTT. Translating gives CASSSYESTRGSPLHF.

This clone was detected only once. V and J are TRBV7-9 and TRBJ1-2; possibly TRBD1 for D (5 bases). With 1 base removed from V and 4 bases from J, the gap between germline ends came to 7 bases. Germline-derived CDR1 and CDR2 are SEHNR and FQNEAQ (reference sequence). The CDR3 runs to 13 residues. The CDR3 sequence: CASSLGGPYGYTF. CDR3 nucleotides: TGTGCCAGCAGCTTAGGGGGCCCCTATGGCTACACCTTC.

This rearrangement joins TRBV7-9 to TRBJ2-5; D might be TRBD1 (6 bases). The germline CDR1 and CDR2 sequences are SEHNR and FQNEAQ (reference sequence). Trimming pared 6 bases from V and 5 bases from J, leaving 16 bases between. The CDR3 length is 14 residues. The CDR3, as DNA: TGTGCCAGCAGTCGGGACATCAGGCGGGAGACCCAGTACTTC. Translated: CASSRDIRRETQYF.

This clone was found once. CDR3 DNA sequence: TGTGCCAGCAGTTACCCCCCGGACTCTAACAATGAGCAGTTCTTC. Its translation is CASSYPPDSNNEQFF. The gene calls are TRBV6-5 and TRBJ2-1; possibly TRBD2 for D (5 bases). Germline V CDR1 and CDR2: MNHEY, SVGAGI. The CDR3 has 15 residues. The ends were cut back, 2 bases at V and 5 bases at J, with 13 bases in the middle.

This clone was recorded only once. The CDR3 region has the DNA TGTGCCAGCAGCTCACCACTGCGGACAGGCTGGGGAGGGCAGTTCTTC. Protein sequence: CASSSPLRTGWGGQFF. The V call is TRBV5-8, the J call TRBJ2-1; a weak D match, TRBD1 (7 bases). Germline V CDR1 and CDR2: SGHTS, YDEGEE. The CDR3 runs to 16 residues. V was clipped by 3 bases and J by 12 bases, with 25 bases between them.

The V call is TRBV29-1, the J call TRBJ1-5; D unresolved. Trimming removed 6 bases at V and 0 bases at J, with 15 bases between. The CDR3 spans 15 residues. Germline V gene lookup returns CDR1 SQVTM and CDR2 ANQGSEA. This CDR3 is CSVTFTPDSNQPQHF. DNA for the CDR3: TGCAGCGTCACCTTTACTCCCGATAGCAATCAGCCCCAGCATTTT. Full variable domain (rest looked up from reference TRBV29-1 and TRBJ1-5): SAVISQKPSRDICQRGTSLTIQCQVDSQVTMMFWYRQQPGQSLTLIATANQGSEATYESGFVIDKFPISRPNLTFSTLTVSNMSPEDSSIYLCSVTFTPDSNQPQHFGDGTRLSIL.

The chain combines TRBV9 with TRBJ2-7, with 7 nucleotides matching TRBD1. Germline CDR1 SGDLS, CDR2 YYNGEE. The CDR3 totals 15 residues. V lost 4 bases and J lost 0; bases outside the gene matches: 7. CDR3 bases: TGTGCCAGCAGCCCTAAGACAGGGAGCTCCTACGAGCAGTACTTC. Translated, it gives CASSPKTGSSYEQYF.